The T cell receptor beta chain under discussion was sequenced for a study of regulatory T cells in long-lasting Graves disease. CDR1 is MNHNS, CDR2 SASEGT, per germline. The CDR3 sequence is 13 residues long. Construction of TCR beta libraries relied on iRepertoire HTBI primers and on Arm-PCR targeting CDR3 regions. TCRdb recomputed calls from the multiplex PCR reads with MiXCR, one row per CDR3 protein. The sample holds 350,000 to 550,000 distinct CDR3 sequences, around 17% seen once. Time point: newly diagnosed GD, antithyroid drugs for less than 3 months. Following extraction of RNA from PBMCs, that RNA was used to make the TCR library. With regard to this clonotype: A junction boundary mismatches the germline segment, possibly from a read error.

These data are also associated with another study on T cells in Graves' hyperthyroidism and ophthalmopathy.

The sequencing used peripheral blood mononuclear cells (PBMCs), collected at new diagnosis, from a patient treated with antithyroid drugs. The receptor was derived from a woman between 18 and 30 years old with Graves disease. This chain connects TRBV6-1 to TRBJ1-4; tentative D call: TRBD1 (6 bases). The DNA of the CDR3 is TGTGCCAGCTCTAGGACAGCAAATGGAAAACTGTTTTTT. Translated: CASSRTANGKLFF.